A single sample is the source of the 10 T cell receptor beta chains below, sequenced in a study of T cell changes during pregnancy in multiple sclerosis. TCRdb's copy holds only in-frame clones and misses some; the assay was immunoSEQ multiplex PCR. The sample holds fewer than 50,000 clones, approximately 90% seen once. This sample comprised CD4+ T cells from peripheral blood mononuclear cells, obtained in the second trimester of pregnancy. Receptors originate from a female donor in good health, enrolled as a control in a pregnancy study.

The rearrangement joins TRBV28 to TRBJ1-5; D remains ambiguous. From germline, CDR1 is MDHEN and CDR2 SYDVKM. This CDR3 contains 15 residues. V was pared by 4 bases and J by 5 bases, with 15 bases between. CDR3 sequence: CASSSLKLGDQPQHF. For the CDR3, the DNA is TGTGCCAGCAGTTCGTTAAAGCTAGGCGATCAGCCCCAGCATTTT. Looking up the rest from reference TRBV28 and TRBJ1-5 gives the full variable domain: DVKVTQSSRYLVKRTGEKVFLECVQDMDHENMFWYRQDPGLGLRLIYFSYDVKMKEKGDIPEGYSVSREKKERFSLILESASTNQTSMYLCASSSLKLGDQPQHFGDGTRLSIL.

The chain is built from TRBV28 and TRBJ1-5; 7 bases line up with TRBD1. CDR3 length: 14 residues. CDR1 is MDHEN and CDR2 is SYDVKM in the germline V gene. V gave up 8 bases and J gave up 0 bases; unmatched junction bases: 4. The CDR3 DNA sequence: TGTGCCAGCCGGGACAGACCTAGCAATCAGCCCCAGCATTTT. Residues: CASRDRPSNQPQHF.

The chain uses TRBV5-4 and TRBJ2-2; the D gene is possibly TRBD1 (6 bases). The ends were cut back, 0 bases at V and 4 bases at J, with 7 bases in the middle. Germline CDR1 and CDR2: SGHNT and YYREEE (reference sequence). CDR3 size: 14 residues. The CDR3 region is CASSLGGRTGELFF. CDR3 DNA: TGTGCCAGCAGCTTGGGGGGGCGCACCGGGGAGCTGTTTTTT.

V gene TRBV7-9 combines with J gene TRBJ2-1; 9 nucleotides align to TRBD2. The germline CDR1 and CDR2 sequences are SEHNR and FQNEAQ (reference sequence). The CDR3 covers 17 residues. The V segment lost 5 bases and the J segment 7 bases; nucleotides outside the gene matches: 15. CDR3: CASSPRGSGGPGNEQFF. DNA of the CDR3: TGTGCCAGCAGCCCCCGAGGGAGCGGGGGGCCGGGGAATGAGCAGTTCTTC.

This chain uses TRBV7-2 with TRBJ2-1; the D is unclear. The V gene's germline CDR1 is SGHTA and CDR2 FQGNSA. The CDR3 extends over 11 amino acids. Deletions cut 0 bases from V and 10 bases from J, with 4 bases between. CDR3 region: CASSLAREQFF. The CDR3 DNA reads as TGTGCCAGCAGCTTAGCCAGAGAGCAGTTCTTC.

The gene calls are TRBV18 and TRBJ2-3; 8 bases map to TRBD2. The CDR3 contains 13 residues. Germline values: CDR1 KGHSH, CDR2 LQKENI. V shed 5 bases and J 8 bases; nucleotides not matched to a gene: 6. CDR3 sequence: CASSVGTSGTQYF. In DNA form, the CDR3 reads TGTGCCAGCTCAGTCGGGACTAGTGGTACGCAGTATTTT.

The genes are TRBV5-1 and TRBJ1-1, with D possibly being TRBD1 (5 bases). CDR3 length: 18 residues. V lost 2 bases, J lost 4 bases, and 24 bases lay in between. From germline, CDR1 is SGHRS and CDR2 YFSETQ. CDR3 bases: TGCGCCAGCAGCTTTTTAGGAGGGACGGGTGAGGTGAGCACTGAAGCTTTCTTT. It translates to CASSFLGGTGEVSTEAFF.

The chain links TRBV9 to TRBJ2-5; D may be TRBD1 (5 bases). The length of the CDR3 is 13 residues. V lost 2 bases to trimming and J lost 5 bases, with 10 bases between them. The V gene's germline CDR1 is SGDLS and CDR2 YYNGEE. CDR3 sequence: CASSVRPGETQYF. For the CDR3, the DNA is TGTGCCAGCAGCGTCCGGCCAGGGGAGACCCAGTACTTC.

The chain employs TRBV5-5 and TRBJ1-6; a weak D match, TRBD1 (6 bases). The CDR3 contains 19 residues. Germline V gene sequence: CDR1 SGHKS, CDR2 YYEKEE (reference sequence). V gave up 0 bases and J gave up 0 bases, with 16 bases separating them. CDR3 in amino acids: CASSLASVQGSSYNSPLHF. For the CDR3, the DNA is TGTGCCAGCAGCTTGGCATCTGTGCAGGGGAGCTCCTATAATTCACCCCTCCACTTT.

CDR3 residues: CASSSGQGHSYEQYF. Written as DNA, the CDR3 is TGTGCCAGCAGTTCTGGACAGGGGCACTCCTACGAGCAGTACTTC. The chain uses TRBV28 and TRBJ2-7, with TRBD1 identical over 9 bases. The CDR3 sequence is 15 residues long. After removal of 4 bases from V and 0 bases from J, the junction contained 4 bases not matched to a gene. CDR1 is MDHEN, CDR2 SYDVKM, per germline.